These T cell receptor beta chains were read from a single sample in a study of blood T cell repertoires in COVID-19. Libraries were prepared by immunoSEQ multiplex PCR; TCRdb keeps only in-frame clonotypes and omits some of them. This sample has 65,000 to 80,000 clones; 70% to 90% occur once, and the top ten carry roughly 2.7%. The sample taken for sequencing was peripheral blood. Receptors were obtained from a man in his sixties or seventies with active or convalescent COVID-19. Both conserved end residues are part of each CDR3. The D gene is left open where the match is weak. Clone size appears in some rows only: once, few, many, or a class for an expanded clone.

CDR3: CASRQQGAPYEQYF
DNA: TGTGCCAGCAGACAGCAGGGGGCGCCCTACGAGCAGTACTTC
D: TRBD1
size: .
V: TRBV28
J: TRBJ2-7

CDR3: CASSPQGQAGHTIYF
DNA: TGTGCCAGCTCACCTCAGGGACAGGCCGGACACACCATATATTTT
D: TRBD1
size: .
V: TRBV18
J: TRBJ1-3

CDR3: CAWNTNNQPQHF
DNA: TGTGCCTGGAACACGAACAATCAGCCCCAGCATTTT
D: .
size: .
V: TRBV30
J: TRBJ1-5

CDR3: CASSQALAGPGELFF
DNA: TGCGCCAGCAGCCAAGCACTAGCGGGACCCGGGGAGCTGTTTTTT
D: TRBD2
size: .
V: TRBV4-1
J: TRBJ2-2

CDR3: CASSSAVGGNTEAFF
DNA: TGTGCCAGCAGTTCGGCCGTAGGCGGAAACACTGAAGCTTTCTTT
D: .
size: .
V: TRBV6-5
J: TRBJ1-1

CDR3: CASSLEQAYYEQYF
DNA: TGCGCCAGCAGCTTGGAACAGGCTTACTACGAGCAGTACTTC
D: .
size: .
V: TRBV5-1
J: TRBJ2-7

CDR3: CASSFGGAVYGYTF
DNA: TGTGCCAGCAGTTTTGGGGGCGCCGTCTATGGCTACACCTTC
D: .
size: few
V: TRBV28
J: TRBJ1-2

CDR3: CASSSRGNEQFF
DNA: TGTGCCAGCAGCTCCAGGGGTAATGAGCAGTTCTTC
D: .
size: .
V: TRBV11-3
J: TRBJ2-1

CDR3: CASTGGRNQPQHF
DNA: TGTGCCAGCACCGGGGGGAGAAATCAGCCCCAGCATTTT
D: .
size: .
V: TRBV6-5
J: TRBJ1-5

CDR3: CASTSLGGGRQPQHF
DNA: TGTGCCAGCACCTCACTTGGGGGAGGGAGACAGCCCCAGCATTTT
D: .
size: .
V: TRBV6-6
J: TRBJ1-5

CDR3: CATAGQIINYGYTF
DNA: TGTGCCACCGCAGGACAGATTATTAACTATGGCTACACCTTC
D: .
size: .
V: TRBV6-5
J: TRBJ1-2

CDR3: CASSNNRFTYEQYF
DNA: TGTGCCAGCAGCAACAACAGGTTCACCTACGAGCAGTACTTC
D: .
size: .
V: TRBV7-2
J: TRBJ2-7

CDR3: CASSQDQRGNTEAFF
DNA: TGCGCCAGCAGCCAAGATCAGCGGGGGAACACTGAAGCTTTCTTT
D: .
size: .
V: TRBV4-1
J: TRBJ1-1

CDR3: CATSRERLVNNEQFF
DNA: TGTGCCACCAGCAGAGAACGACTCGTAAACAATGAGCAGTTCTTC
D: .
size: .
V: TRBV15
J: TRBJ2-1

CDR3: CASSISRENYGYTF
DNA: TGTGCCAGTAGTATCTCCAGGGAAAACTATGGCTACACCTTC
D: .
size: .
V: TRBV19
J: TRBJ1-2

CDR3: CASSSPTGTGEAFF
DNA: TGTGCCAGCAGCTCCCCGACCGGGACAGGCGAAGCTTTCTTT
D: TRBD1
size: .
V: TRBV7-9
J: TRBJ1-1

CDR3: CASSPRTGKNTEAFF
DNA: TGTGCCAGCTCACCGCGGACAGGGAAGAACACTGAAGCTTTCTTT
D: TRBD1
size: .
V: TRBV18
J: TRBJ1-1

CDR3: CASSSQGASSPLHF
DNA: TGTGCCAGTAGTTCCCAGGGGGCGAGTTCACCCCTCCACTTT
D: TRBD1
size: .
V: TRBV19
J: TRBJ1-6

CDR3: CAWTVNNYGYTF
DNA: TGTGCCTGGACGGTGAATAACTATGGCTACACCTTC
D: .
size: .
V: TRBV30
J: TRBJ1-2

CDR3: CASSVDGQGSQPQHF
DNA: TGTGCCAGCAGCGTAGATGGGCAGGGAAGTCAGCCCCAGCATTTT
D: .
size: .
V: TRBV9
J: TRBJ1-5

CDR3: CATSPREVLISPLHF
DNA: TGTGCCACCAGCCCCCGAGAGGTCCTAATTTCACCCCTCCACTTT
D: .
size: .
V: TRBV24-1
J: TRBJ1-6

CDR3: CASSLGLAGNKETQYF
DNA: TGTGCCAGCAGCTTAGGACTAGCGGGAAACAAAGAGACCCAGTACTTC
D: TRBD2
size: .
V: TRBV7-7
J: TRBJ2-5

CDR3: CASSGGQVGSPLHF
DNA: TGCGCCAGCAGCGGCGGACAGGTCGGCTCACCCCTCCACTTT
D: TRBD1
size: .
V: TRBV5-1
J: TRBJ1-6

CDR3: CASSSAGTSGSKATDTQYF
DNA: TGTGCCAGCAGTTCAGCCGGGACTAGCGGATCGAAGGCGACAGATACGCAGTATTTT
D: TRBD2
size: once
V: TRBV28
J: TRBJ2-3

CDR3: CASSRDRGNEQFF
DNA: TGTGCCAGCAGTAGAGACAGGGGCAATGAGCAGTTCTTC
D: TRBD1
size: .
V: TRBV11-2
J: TRBJ2-1

CDR3: CASSFSGGASEQFF
DNA: TGCGCCAGCAGCTTTAGCGGGGGGGCCTCTGAGCAGTTCTTC
D: TRBD2
size: .
V: TRBV5-1
J: TRBJ2-1

CDR3: CASSLATTYTQYF
DNA: TGTGCCAGCAGCTTAGCGACTACATATACGCAGTATTTT
D: .
size: .
V: TRBV7-2
J: TRBJ2-3

CDR3: CASSPRTGFGELFF
DNA: TGTGCCAGCAGCCCCCGCACGGGTTTCGGGGAGCTGTTTTTT
D: .
size: few
V: TRBV14
J: TRBJ2-2

CDR3: CASSFGDRGNEKLFF
DNA: TGTGCCAGCAGTTTTGGGGACAGGGGCAATGAAAAACTGTTTTTT
D: TRBD1
size: .
V: TRBV27
J: TRBJ1-4

CDR3: CASSYSGPNSPLHF
DNA: TGTGCCAGCAGTTACTCTGGGCCAAATTCACCCCTCCACTTT
D: .
size: .
V: TRBV6-5
J: TRBJ1-6

CDR3: CASSRSGRNTGELFF
DNA: TGTGCCAGCAGCCGCAGCGGGAGGAACACCGGGGAGCTGTTTTTT
D: TRBD2
size: .
V: TRBV27
J: TRBJ2-2

CDR3: CASSPPGTVNTEAFF
DNA: TGTGCCAGCAGTCCCCCCGGGACAGTCAACACTGAAGCTTTCTTT
D: TRBD1
size: once
V: TRBV6-6
J: TRBJ1-1

CDR3: CASREQLYSNQPQHF
DNA: TGTGCCAGTAGAGAACAGCTGTATAGCAATCAGCCCCAGCATTTT
D: .
size: .
V: TRBV19
J: TRBJ1-5

CDR3: CAIRAGVDTGELFF
DNA: TGTGCCATCCGAGCGGGAGTGGACACCGGGGAGCTGTTTTTT
D: TRBD2
size: .
V: TRBV10-3
J: TRBJ2-2

CDR3: CASSPKTGDGYTF
DNA: TGTGCCAGCTCACCAAAAACAGGGGATGGCTACACCTTC
D: TRBD1
size: once
V: TRBV18
J: TRBJ1-2

CDR3: CASSVQGVRTDTQYF
DNA: TGTGCCAGCAGCGTACAGGGGGTAAGGACAGATACGCAGTATTTT
D: TRBD1
size: .
V: TRBV9
J: TRBJ2-3

CDR3: CASSSQTSLQFF
DNA: TGTGCCAGCAGCTCCCAGACTAGCCTGCAGTTCTTC
D: TRBD2
size: .
V: TRBV7-2
J: TRBJ2-1

CDR3: CASSPPGYTEAFF
DNA: TGTGCCAGCTCCCCCCCGGGATACACTGAAGCTTTCTTT
D: .
size: .
V: TRBV6-5
J: TRBJ1-1

CDR3: CASRNLAREDEQFF
DNA: TGTGCCAGCAGGAACCTAGCGCGAGAGGATGAGCAGTTCTTC
D: .
size: .
V: TRBV6-5
J: TRBJ2-1

CDR3: CASSLLAGDYNEQFF
DNA: TGCGCCAGCAGCTTACTAGCGGGGGACTACAATGAGCAGTTCTTC
D: TRBD2
size: .
V: TRBV5-1
J: TRBJ2-1

CDR3: CASSLQGILDQPQHF
DNA: TGTGCCAGCAGCTTGCAGGGGATTTTAGATCAGCCCCAGCATTTT
D: .
size: .
V: TRBV5-5
J: TRBJ1-5

CDR3: CASSPGTGGEKLFF
DNA: TGTGCCAGCAGTCCCGGGACAGGGGGTGAAAAACTGTTTTTT
D: TRBD1
size: .
V: TRBV7-9
J: TRBJ1-4

CDR3: CASSPGESRYNEQFF
DNA: TGTGCCAGCAGCCCTGGGGAGTCCCGCTACAATGAGCAGTTCTTC
D: .
size: .
V: TRBV6-2/TRBV6-3
J: TRBJ2-1

CDR3: CASIPRDRGWYGYTF
DNA: TGTGCCAGCATCCCCCGGGACAGGGGATGGTATGGCTACACCTTC
D: TRBD1
size: few
V: TRBV6-5
J: TRBJ1-2

CDR3: CASSFRTSGRAREQFF
DNA: TGTGCCAGCAGCTTTAGGACTAGCGGGAGGGCAAGGGAGCAGTTCTTC
D: TRBD2
size: .
V: TRBV5-4
J: TRBJ2-1

CDR3: CASSLDRGYEQYF
DNA: TGTGCCAGCAGTTTGGACAGGGGGTACGAGCAGTACTTC
D: TRBD1
size: .
V: TRBV6-6
J: TRBJ2-7

CDR3: CASSLGTGGHDGYTF
DNA: TGCGCCAGCAGCTTAGGGACAGGGGGTCACGATGGCTACACCTTC
D: TRBD1
size: .
V: TRBV5-1
J: TRBJ1-2

CDR3: CASSRTINERGQETQYF
DNA: TGTGCCAGCAGCCGAACTATAAACGAGCGGGGACAAGAGACCCAGTACTTC
D: TRBD2
size: .
V: TRBV9
J: TRBJ2-5

CDR3: CASSPGQPRRGGALIDTQYF
DNA: TGTGCCAGCAGCCCAGGACAGCCTCGACGCGGGGGGGCATTGATAGATACGCAGTATTTT
D: TRBD2
size: .
V: TRBV5-5
J: TRBJ2-3

CDR3: CASSQGPTNEKLFF
DNA: TGTGCCAGCAGCCAAGGGCCCACTAATGAAAAACTGTTTTTT
D: .
size: .
V: TRBV3-1/TRBV3-2
J: TRBJ1-4

CDR3: CASSIQQGSNQPQHF
DNA: TGTGCCAGTAGTATTCAACAGGGAAGCAATCAGCCCCAGCATTTT
D: .
size: .
V: TRBV19
J: TRBJ1-5

CDR3: CASQFTVNTEAFF
DNA: TGTGCCAGTCAATTCACAGTGAACACTGAAGCTTTCTTT
D: .
size: once
V: TRBV2
J: TRBJ1-1